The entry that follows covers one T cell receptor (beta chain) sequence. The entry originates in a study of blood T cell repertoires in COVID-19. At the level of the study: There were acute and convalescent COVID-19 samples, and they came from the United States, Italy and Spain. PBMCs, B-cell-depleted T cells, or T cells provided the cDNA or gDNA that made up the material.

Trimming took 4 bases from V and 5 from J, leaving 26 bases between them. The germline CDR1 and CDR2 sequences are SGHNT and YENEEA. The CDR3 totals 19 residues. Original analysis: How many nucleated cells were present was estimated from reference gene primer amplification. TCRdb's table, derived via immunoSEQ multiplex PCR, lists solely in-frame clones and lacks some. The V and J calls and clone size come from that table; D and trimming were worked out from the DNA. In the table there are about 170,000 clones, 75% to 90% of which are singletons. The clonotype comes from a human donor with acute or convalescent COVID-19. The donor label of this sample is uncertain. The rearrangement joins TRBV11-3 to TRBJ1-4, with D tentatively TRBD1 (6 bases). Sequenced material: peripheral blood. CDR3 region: CASSSLTYFGGQQNEKLFF. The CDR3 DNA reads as TGTGCCAGCAGCTCCCTTACGTATTTCGGCGGACAGCAGAATGAAAAACTGTTTTTT.